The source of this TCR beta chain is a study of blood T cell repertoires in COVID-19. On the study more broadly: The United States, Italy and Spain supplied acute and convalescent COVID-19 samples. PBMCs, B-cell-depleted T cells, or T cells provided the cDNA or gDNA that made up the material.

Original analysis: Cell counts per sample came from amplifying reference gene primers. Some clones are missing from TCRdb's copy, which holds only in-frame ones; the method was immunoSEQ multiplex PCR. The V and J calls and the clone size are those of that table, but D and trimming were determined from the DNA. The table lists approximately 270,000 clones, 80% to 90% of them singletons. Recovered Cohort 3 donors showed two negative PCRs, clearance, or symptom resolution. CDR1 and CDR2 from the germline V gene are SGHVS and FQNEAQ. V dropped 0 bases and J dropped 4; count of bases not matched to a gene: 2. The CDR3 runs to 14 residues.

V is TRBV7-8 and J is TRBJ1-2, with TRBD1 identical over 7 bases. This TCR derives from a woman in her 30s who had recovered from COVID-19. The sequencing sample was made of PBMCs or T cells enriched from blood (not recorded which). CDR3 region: CASSLAGTVYGYTF. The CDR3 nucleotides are TGTGCCAGCAGCTTAGCGGGGACAGTCTATGGCTACACCTTC.